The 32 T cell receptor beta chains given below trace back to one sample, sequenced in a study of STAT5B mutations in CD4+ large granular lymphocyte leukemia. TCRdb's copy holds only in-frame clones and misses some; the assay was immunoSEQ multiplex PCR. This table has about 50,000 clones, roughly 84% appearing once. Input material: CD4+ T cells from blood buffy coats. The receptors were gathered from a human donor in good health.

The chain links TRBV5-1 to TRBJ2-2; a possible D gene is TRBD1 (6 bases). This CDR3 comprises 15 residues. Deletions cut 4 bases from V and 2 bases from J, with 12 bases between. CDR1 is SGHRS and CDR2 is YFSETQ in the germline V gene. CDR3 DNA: TGCGCCAGCAGCCCAGGGGCCCCAAACACCGGGGAGCTGTTTTTT. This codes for CASSPGAPNTGELFF.

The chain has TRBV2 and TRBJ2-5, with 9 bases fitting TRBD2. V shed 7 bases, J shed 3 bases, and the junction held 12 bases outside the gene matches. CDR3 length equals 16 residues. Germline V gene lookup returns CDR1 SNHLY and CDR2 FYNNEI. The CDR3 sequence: CASTLERGVVKETQYF. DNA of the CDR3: TGTGCCAGCACCTTGGAGCGGGGGGTGGTGAAAGAGACCCAGTACTTC. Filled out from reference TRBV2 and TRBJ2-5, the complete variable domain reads EPEVTQTPSHQVTQMGQEVILRCVPISNHLYFYWYRQILGQKVEFLVSFYNNEISEKSEIFDDQFSVERPDGSNFTLKIRSTKLEDSAMYFCASTLERGVVKETQYFGPGTRLLVL.

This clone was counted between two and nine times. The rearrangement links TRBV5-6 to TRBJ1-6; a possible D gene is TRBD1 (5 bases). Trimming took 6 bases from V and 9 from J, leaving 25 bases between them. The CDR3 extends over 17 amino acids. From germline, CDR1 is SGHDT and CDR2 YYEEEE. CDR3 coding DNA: TGTGCCAGCATGCGAAGTACAGGCTCTGTCTACGGTTCACCCCTCCACTTT. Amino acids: CASMRSTGSVYGSPLHF.

CDR3 nucleotides: TGTGCCTGGAGTTTAACAGGGCTTAGCTATGGCTACACCTTC. It encodes CAWSLTGLSYGYTF. The gene calls are TRBV30 and TRBJ1-2; possible D gene TRBD1, 6 bases. V was trimmed by 2 bases and J by 4 bases, leaving 14 bases between them. Germline values: CDR1 GTSNPN, CDR2 SVGIG (reference sequence). This CDR3 spans 14 amino acids. The entire variable domain, with the rest obtained from reference TRBV30 and TRBJ1-2, is as follows: SQTIHQWPATLVQPVGSPLSLECTVEGTSNPNLYWYRQAAGRGLQLLFYSVGIGQISSEVPQNLSASRPQDRQFILSSKKLLLSDSGFYLCAWSLTGLSYGYTFGSGTRLTVV.

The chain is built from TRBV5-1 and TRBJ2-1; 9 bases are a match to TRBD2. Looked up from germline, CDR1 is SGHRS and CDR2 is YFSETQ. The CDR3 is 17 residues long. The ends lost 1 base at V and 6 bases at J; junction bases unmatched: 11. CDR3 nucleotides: TGCGCCAGCAGCTTGAGGCCTAGCGGGGCCAAAGTCAATGAGCAGTTCTTC. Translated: CASSLRPSGAKVNEQFF. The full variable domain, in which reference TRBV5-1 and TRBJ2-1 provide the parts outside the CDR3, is KAGVTQTPRYLIKTRGQQVTLSCSPISGHRSVSWYQQTPGQGLQFLFEYFSETQRNKGNFPGRFSGRQFSNSRSEMNVSTLELGDSALYLCASSLRPSGAKVNEQFFGPGTRLTVL.

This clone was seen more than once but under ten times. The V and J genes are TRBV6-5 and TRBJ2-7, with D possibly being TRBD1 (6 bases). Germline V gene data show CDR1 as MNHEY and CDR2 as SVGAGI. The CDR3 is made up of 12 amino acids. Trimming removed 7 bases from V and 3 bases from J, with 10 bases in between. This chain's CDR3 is CASTETGYEQYF. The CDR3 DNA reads TGTGCCAGCACCGAGACAGGCTACGAGCAGTACTTC.

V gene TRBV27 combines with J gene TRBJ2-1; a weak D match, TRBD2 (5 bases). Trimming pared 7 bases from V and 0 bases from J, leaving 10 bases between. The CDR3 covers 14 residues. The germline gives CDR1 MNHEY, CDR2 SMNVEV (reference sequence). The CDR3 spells CASKSGYSYNEQFF. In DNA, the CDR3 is TGTGCCAGCAAGAGCGGTTACTCCTACAATGAGCAGTTCTTC.

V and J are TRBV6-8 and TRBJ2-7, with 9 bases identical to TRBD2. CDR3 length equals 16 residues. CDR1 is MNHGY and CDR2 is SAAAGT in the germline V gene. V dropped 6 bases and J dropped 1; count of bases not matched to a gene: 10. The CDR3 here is CASRAIGTSRSYEQYF. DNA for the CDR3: TGTGCCAGCAGGGCAATCGGGACTAGCCGTTCCTACGAGCAGTACTTC.

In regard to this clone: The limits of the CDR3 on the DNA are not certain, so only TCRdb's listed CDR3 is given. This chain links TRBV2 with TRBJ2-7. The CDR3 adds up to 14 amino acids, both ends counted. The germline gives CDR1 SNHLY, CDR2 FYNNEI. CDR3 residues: CASILDQARYEQYF.

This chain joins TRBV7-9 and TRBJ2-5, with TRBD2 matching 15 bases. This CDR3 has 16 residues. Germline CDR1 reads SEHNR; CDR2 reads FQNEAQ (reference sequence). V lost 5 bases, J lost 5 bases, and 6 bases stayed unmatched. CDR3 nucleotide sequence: TGTGCCAGCAGCCAGGGACTAGCGGGAGGTTTCGAGACCCAGTACTTC. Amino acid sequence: CASSQGLAGGFETQYF.

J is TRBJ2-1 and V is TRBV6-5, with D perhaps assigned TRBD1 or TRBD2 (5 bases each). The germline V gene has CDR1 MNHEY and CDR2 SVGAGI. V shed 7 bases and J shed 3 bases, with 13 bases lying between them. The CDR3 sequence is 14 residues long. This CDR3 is CASNGAPFYNEQFF. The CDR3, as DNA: TGTGCCAGCAACGGGGCCCCTTTCTACAATGAGCAGTTCTTC.

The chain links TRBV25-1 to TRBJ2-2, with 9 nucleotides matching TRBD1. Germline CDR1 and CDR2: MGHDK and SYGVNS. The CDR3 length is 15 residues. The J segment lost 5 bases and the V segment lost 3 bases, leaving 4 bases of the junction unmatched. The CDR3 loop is CASSEGTGRTGELFF. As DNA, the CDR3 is TGTGCCAGCAGTGAGGGGACAGGGCGGACCGGGGAGCTGTTTTTT.

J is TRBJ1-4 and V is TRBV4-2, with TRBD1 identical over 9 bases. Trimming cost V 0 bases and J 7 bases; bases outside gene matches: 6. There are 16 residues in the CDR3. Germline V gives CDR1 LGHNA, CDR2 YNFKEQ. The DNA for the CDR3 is TGTGCCAGCAGCCAAGAAATAGGGACAGGGAGTGAAAAACTGTTTTTT. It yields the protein CASSQEIGTGSEKLFF.

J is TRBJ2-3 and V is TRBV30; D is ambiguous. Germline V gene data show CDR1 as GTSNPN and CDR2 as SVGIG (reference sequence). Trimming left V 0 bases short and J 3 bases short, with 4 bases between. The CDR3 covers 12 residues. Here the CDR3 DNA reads TGTGCCTGGAGTGTATTGACAGATACGCAGTATTTT. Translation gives CAWSVLTDTQYF.

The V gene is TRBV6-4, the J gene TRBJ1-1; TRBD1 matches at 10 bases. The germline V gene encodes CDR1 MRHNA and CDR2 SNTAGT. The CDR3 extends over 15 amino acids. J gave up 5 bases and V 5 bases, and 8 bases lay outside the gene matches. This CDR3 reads CASSPGDRGRTEAFF. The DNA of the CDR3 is TGTGCCAGCAGTCCCGGTGACAGGGGGCGAACTGAAGCTTTCTTT.

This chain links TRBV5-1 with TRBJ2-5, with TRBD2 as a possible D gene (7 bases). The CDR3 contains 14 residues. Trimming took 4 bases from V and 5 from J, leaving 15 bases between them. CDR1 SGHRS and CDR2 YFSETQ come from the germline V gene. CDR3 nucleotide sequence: TGCGCCAGCAGCCCCGGGGGGCAGTCGGAGACCCAGTACTTC. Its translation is CASSPGGQSETQYF.

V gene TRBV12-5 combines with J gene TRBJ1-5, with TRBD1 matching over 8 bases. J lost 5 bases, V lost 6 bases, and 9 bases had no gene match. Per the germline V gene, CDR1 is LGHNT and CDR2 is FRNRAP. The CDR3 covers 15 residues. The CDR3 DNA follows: TGTGCTAGTGGGGTCGGACAGGGTGGGCATCAGCCCCAGCATTTT. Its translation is CASGVGQGGHQPQHF.

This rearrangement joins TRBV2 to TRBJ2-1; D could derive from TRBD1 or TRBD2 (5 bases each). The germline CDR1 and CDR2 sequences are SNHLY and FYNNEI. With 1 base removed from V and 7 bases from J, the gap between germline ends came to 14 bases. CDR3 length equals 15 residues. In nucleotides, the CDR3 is TGTGCCAGCAGTGAAGACGGGGTGGGGACGAATGAGCAGTTCTTC. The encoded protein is CASSEDGVGTNEQFF.

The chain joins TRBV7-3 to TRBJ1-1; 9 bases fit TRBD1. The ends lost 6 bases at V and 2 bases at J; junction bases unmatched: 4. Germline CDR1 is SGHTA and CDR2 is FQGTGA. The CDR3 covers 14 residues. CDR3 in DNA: TGTGCCAGCAGACCTACAGGGGGCAACACTGAAGCTTTCTTT. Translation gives CASRPTGGNTEAFF. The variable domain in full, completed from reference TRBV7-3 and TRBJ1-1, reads GAGVSQTPSNKVTEKGKYVELRCDPISGHTALYWYRQSLGQGPEFLIYFQGTGAADDSGLPNDRFFAVRPEGSVSTLKIQRTERGDSAVYLCASRPTGGNTEAFFGQGTRLTVV.

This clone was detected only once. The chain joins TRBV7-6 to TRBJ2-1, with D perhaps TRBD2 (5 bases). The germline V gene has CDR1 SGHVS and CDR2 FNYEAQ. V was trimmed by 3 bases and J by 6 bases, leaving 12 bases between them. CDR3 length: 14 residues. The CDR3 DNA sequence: TGTGCCAGCAGCTTTTTCCTAGGGAGCAATGAGCAGTTCTTC. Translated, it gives CASSFFLGSNEQFF.

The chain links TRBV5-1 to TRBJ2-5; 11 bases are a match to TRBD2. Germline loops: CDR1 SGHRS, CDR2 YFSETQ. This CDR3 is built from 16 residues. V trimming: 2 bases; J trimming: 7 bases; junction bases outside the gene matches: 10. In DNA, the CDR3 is TGCGCCAGCAGCTTTAGCGGGGGGGCCTTGGATGGGACCCAGTACTTC. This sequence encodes CASSFSGGALDGTQYF. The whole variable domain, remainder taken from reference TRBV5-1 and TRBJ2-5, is KAGVTQTPRYLIKTRGQQVTLSCSPISGHRSVSWYQQTPGQGLQFLFEYFSETQRNKGNFPGRFSGRQFSNSRSEMNVSTLELGDSALYLCASSFSGGALDGTQYFGPGTRLLVL.

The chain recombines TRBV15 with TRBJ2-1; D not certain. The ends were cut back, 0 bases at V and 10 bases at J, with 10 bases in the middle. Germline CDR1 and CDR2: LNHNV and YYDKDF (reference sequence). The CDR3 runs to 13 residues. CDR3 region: CATSREESGEQFF. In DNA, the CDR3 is TGTGCCACCAGCAGAGAGGAAAGTGGCGAGCAGTTCTTC.

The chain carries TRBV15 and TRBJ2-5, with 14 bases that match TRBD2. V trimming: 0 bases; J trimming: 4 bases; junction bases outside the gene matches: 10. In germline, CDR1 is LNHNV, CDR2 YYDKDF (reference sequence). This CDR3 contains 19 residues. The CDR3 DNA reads TGTGCCACCAGCAGAGATGCCCCGGGACTAGCGGGAGCCGGAGAGACCCAGTACTTC. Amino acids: CATSRDAPGLAGAGETQYF.

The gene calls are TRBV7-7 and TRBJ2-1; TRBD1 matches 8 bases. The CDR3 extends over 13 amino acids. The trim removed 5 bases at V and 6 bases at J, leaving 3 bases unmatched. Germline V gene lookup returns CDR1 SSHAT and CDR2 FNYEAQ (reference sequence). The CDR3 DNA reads TGTGCCAGCAGCCAGACAGGGGCCAATGAGCAGTTCTTC. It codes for CASSQTGANEQFF.

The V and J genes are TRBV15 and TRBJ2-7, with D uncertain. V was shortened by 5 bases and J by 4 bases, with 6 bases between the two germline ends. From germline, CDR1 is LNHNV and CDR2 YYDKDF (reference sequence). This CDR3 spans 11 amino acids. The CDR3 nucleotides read TGTGCCACCAGCCTGGGGTACGAGCAGTACTTC. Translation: CATSLGYEQYF.

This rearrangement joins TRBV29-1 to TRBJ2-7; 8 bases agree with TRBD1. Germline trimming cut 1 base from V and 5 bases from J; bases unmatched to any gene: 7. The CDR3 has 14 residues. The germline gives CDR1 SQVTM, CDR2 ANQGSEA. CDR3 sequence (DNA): TGCAGCGTTGAAGGCGGACAGGGTGCCGACGAGCAGTACTTC. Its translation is CSVEGGQGADEQYF.

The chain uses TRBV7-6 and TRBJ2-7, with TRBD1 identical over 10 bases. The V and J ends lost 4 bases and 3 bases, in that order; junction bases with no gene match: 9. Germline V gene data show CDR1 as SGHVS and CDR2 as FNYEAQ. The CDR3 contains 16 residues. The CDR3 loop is CASSSPPGQGYYEQYF. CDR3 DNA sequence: TGTGCCAGCAGCTCACCCCCGGGACAGGGGTACTACGAGCAGTACTTC.

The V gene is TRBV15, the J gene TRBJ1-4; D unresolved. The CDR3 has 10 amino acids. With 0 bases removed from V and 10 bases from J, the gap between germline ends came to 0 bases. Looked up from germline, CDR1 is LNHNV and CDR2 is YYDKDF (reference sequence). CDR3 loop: CATSREKLFF. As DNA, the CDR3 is TGTGCCACCAGCAGAGAAAAACTGTTTTTT.

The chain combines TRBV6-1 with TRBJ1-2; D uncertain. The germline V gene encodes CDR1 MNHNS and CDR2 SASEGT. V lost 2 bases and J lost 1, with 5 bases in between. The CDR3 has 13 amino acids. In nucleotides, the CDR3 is TGTGCCAGCAGTGAATCCGGTAACTATGGCTACACCTTC. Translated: CASSESGNYGYTF.

The CDR3 spells CASSPRTSGEQYF. CDR3 nucleotides: TGTGCCAGCAGCCCCCGGACTAGCGGCGAGCAGTACTTC. This chain connects TRBV9 to TRBJ2-7; 10 bases match TRBD2. V lost 4 bases to trimming and J lost 6 bases; unmatched junction nucleotides: 4. This CDR3 has 13 residues. Looked up from germline, CDR1 is SGDLS and CDR2 is YYNGEE.

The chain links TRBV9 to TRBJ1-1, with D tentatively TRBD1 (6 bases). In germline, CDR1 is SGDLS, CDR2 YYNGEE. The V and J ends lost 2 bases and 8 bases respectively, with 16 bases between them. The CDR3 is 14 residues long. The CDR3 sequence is CASSVSTPTGEAFF. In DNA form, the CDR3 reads TGTGCCAGCAGCGTGTCGACCCCGACAGGCGAAGCTTTCTTT.

CDR3 region: CAWSAGQLTEAFF. The CDR3 nucleotides read TGTGCCTGGAGTGCGGGACAGTTAACTGAAGCTTTCTTT. The gene calls are TRBV30 and TRBJ1-1; 7 nucleotides line up with TRBD1. V was pared by 1 base and J by 5 bases, with 4 bases of the junction left unmatched. Germline CDR1 reads GTSNPN; CDR2 reads SVGIG (reference sequence). This CDR3 spans 13 amino acids.